This TCR beta chain originates from a study of CD8 T cells in ankylosing spondylitis. Study results and caveats: As reported, disease-linked clones showed significant enrichment in matched ankylosing spondylitis synovial fluid. Ankylosing spondylitis blood appeared to carry a characteristic TCR beta motif of roughly eight highly homologous variants.

This clonotype was seen a handful of times. What it binds is unknown. Making use of molecular barcodes, quantitative 5'-RACE generated TCR beta libraries. MiXCR, run by TCRdb on the 5' RACE reads, gives a single entry per CDR3 protein. The profile shows around 770,000 distinct CDR3 sequences, 10% to 15% of them singletons. The CDR3 is 14 residues long. Germline loops: CDR1 SGHRS, CDR2 YFSETQ. Trimming removed 2 bases at V and 3 bases at J, with 12 bases between. Material for sequencing was blood, either unsorted or a sorted T cell fraction (not recorded which). This chain connects TRBV5-1 to TRBJ2-7; TRBD1 is a possible D gene (5 bases). The clonotype comes from a male donor with ankylosing spondylitis. CDR3 residues: CASSFIHRNYEQYF. For the CDR3, the DNA is TGCGCCAGCAGCTTTATTCACAGGAACTACGAGCAGTACTTC.